This T cell receptor (beta chain) came from a study of shared clonotypes between healthy human individuals (dated by TCRdb to about 2020). The study in broad terms: The cohort included three men and a couple of women between 18 and 49 years of age. To increase sequencing depth and limit assay-specific biases, different laboratories used diverse techniques to prepare libraries and sequence TCR repertoires. Between about 0.85 and 9.5 billion PBMCs per donor were obtained by leukapheresis. For each donor, three plates each were used for CD4 naive and CD4 memory, two plates were used for CD8 naive, and one plate was used for CD8 memory. Blood TCR repertoires of about 5 healthy adults were deeply sequenced to estimate repertoire size and the extent of clonotype sharing between individuals.

This clone was detected once. This receptor's antigen is unknown. The junction departs from the called germline gene at one end, perhaps through a read error. The donors were healthy, HIV-negative adults who had no recently reported acute infections or vaccinations. Every donor was a Caucasian adult living in Nashville, Tennessee, USA. Magnetic negative selection was used to enrich CD4+ T cells, after which naive cells were positively selected on CD45RA and the negative fraction became the memory subset. After blood collection by leukapheresis, PBMCs were isolated using Ficoll-Histopaque density gradient centrifugation and then cryopreserved in the vapor phase of liquid nitrogen. Purity and quantity of every magnetically sorted T cell population were checked by analytical flow cytometry. Each sorted fraction had its genomic DNA isolated and then quantified by UV absorbance on a Nanodrop 2000c. The germline V gene gives CDR1 as SGHTA and CDR2 as FQGNSA. The CDR3 has 15 amino acids, counting the end cysteine and phenylalanine. CDR3 DNA only is kept here, 45 bases in frame from base 1.

Using the deep immunoSEQ assay, TCR CDR3 regions were amplified from genomic DNA by multiplex PCR. Extracted genomic DNA from each cell subset was distributed evenly across all wells of several immunoSEQ 96-well plates, and each plate was treated as a replicate. For sorted subsets, each replicate PCR was loaded with 200 ng genomic DNA, equivalent to about 30,000 T cell genomes. The purified libraries were quantified using a Qubit 3.0 fluorometer, sized with a Bioanalyzer 2100, and then quantified again using the KAPA Library Quantification kit. Each immunoSEQ 96-well plate was sequenced on its own single-read 150-cycle Illumina NextSeq 550 flow cell. Concerning the study's data processing: Because the immunoSEQ output held only junctional sequences and lacked quality scores, the filtering could not match the filtering applied to full-length reads. Sequences were annotated with PyIR, a Python wrapper for IgBLAST v1.9, and V/J genes and CDR3 were assigned using IMGT germline references. Reads were removed for weak V/J assignments (E-value above 1e-6), missing CDR3, stop codons, out-of-frame junctions, or ambiguous translated residues. V3J clonotypes were defined as sequences sharing the same inferred V gene, J gene, and CDR3 amino acid sequence. The percentage overlap between two repertoires was calculated by dividing the number of shared unique clonotypes by the size of the smaller repertoire. Three approaches were used to assess repertoire richness: RTK rarefaction, the Chao1 estimator, and Recon v2.1 estimates of unobserved clonotypes. Generation probabilities for all TCRbeta clonotypes obtained by the gDNA method from a few donors were computed using OLGA. The clones in this table, taken by TCRdb from immuneACCESS, are in-frame only. Not every clone is retained; where verified, under half of the shortfall comes from an unresolved V gene, and the cause of the rest is unknown. V and J calls plus clone size are reproduced from that table; the DNA served to infer D and trimming. The table for this sample lists about 2.4 million clones; roughly 93% of them were counted only once. The ten largest clonotypes hold around 0.37% of the sample.

Summary of the overall study and its limitations: The small number of donors limited the genetic and exposure-history diversity represented. Naive subsets generally had larger estimated clonotype richness than memory subsets did. When a few donors were compared, the shared fraction of clonotypes was around 5% for naive CD4, about 4% for naive CD8, 2.3% for memory CD4, and less than 0.5% for memory CD8. Sampling was restricted to blood, and TCR repertoires in tissues likely differ from the TCR repertoires found in blood. Compared with non-shared clonotypes, the clonotypes found in all four sorted-subset donors had higher generation probabilities. Incomplete sequencing was indicated by rarefaction of sorted-subset datasets, despite the large sequencing depth. Based on pairwise subsampling, the degree of clonotype sharing among donors was expected to be affected by sequencing depth.

The sequence was obtained from a man younger than 30 in good health. Some clones in this sample may be carry-over from other donors' samples. The V and J genes are TRBV7-2 and TRBJ2-7; no D gene can be assigned with confidence. The sequencing sample was made of naive CD4+ T cells from PBMCs. The sample's cell subset or site, from its label and the paper: CD45RA+ positively selected. Here the CDR3 is given as CASSLVSDRNYGQYF. The DNA sequence is TGTGCCAGCAGCTTAGTTTCGGATCGGAACTACGGGCAGTACTTC.